This T cell receptor (beta chain) is from a study of blood T cell repertoires in COVID-19. On the study more broadly: COVID-19 samples from acute and convalescent phases originated in the United States, Italy and Spain.

Assay used: immunoSEQ multiplex PCR; TCRdb lists only in-frame clones, some missing. The sample carries approximately 61,000 clones, about 77% recorded once. The source of this sequence is a man of 80 years or more with active or convalescent COVID-19. The source material was peripheral blood.

CDR3 sequence: CASSKTPGFMLGGYTF. The CDR3 DNA reads TGTGCCAGCTCAAAGACCCCGGGTTTTATGTTAGGTGGCTACACCTTC. This chain joins TRBV18 and TRBJ1-2, with D unclear. Trimming pared 5 bases from V and 7 bases from J, leaving 23 bases between. The length of the CDR3 is 16 residues. Germline CDR1 and CDR2: KGHSH and LQKENI.